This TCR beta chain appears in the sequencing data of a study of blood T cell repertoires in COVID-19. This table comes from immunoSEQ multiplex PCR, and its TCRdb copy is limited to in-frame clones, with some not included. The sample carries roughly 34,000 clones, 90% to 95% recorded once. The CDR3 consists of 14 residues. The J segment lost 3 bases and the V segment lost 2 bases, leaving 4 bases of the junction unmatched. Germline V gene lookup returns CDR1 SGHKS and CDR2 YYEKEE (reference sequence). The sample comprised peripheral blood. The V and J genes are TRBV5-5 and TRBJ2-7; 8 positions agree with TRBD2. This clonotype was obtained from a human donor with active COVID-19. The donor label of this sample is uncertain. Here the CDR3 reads CASSLPGGLYEQYF. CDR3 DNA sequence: TGTGCCAGCAGCTTACCGGGAGGGCTCTACGAGCAGTACTTC. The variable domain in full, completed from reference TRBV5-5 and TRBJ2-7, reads DAGVTQSPTHLIKTRGQQVTLRCSPISGHKSVSWYQQVLGQGPQFIFQYYEKEERGRGNFPDRFSARQFPNYSSELNVNALLLGDSALYLCASSLPGGLYEQYFGPGTRLTVT.